These T cell receptor beta chains were read from a single sample in a study of CD8+ T cells in alopecia areata. TCRdb's table, derived via immunoSEQ multiplex PCR, lists solely in-frame clones and lacks some. The sample includes approximately 150,000 clones, roughly 60% of them seen just once. Sequences were obtained from CD4+ T cells sorted from blood. Receptors originate from a human donor in good health. CDR3s include the opening cysteine and the closing phenylalanine or tryptophan. Clone size is not always given. Where it is, it says once, few, many or a class for expanded clones.

V: TRBV30; J: TRBJ2-7; size: NA; CDR3: CAWSPQGTEQYF
V: TRBV19; J: TRBJ2-4; size: few; CDR3: CASSIVDRAKNIQYF
V: TRBV4-1; J: TRBJ2-1; size: few; CDR3: CASSQYNEQFF
V: TRBV23-1; J: TRBJ1-2; size: NA; CDR3: CASSQSTDRTYGYTF
V: TRBV2; J: TRBJ2-7; size: NA; CDR3: CALTLAASYEQYF
V: TRBV28; J: TRBJ2-3; size: NA; CDR3: CASSPTWGGDTQYF
V: TRBV28; J: TRBJ1-2; size: NA; CDR3: CASSTTGGADGYTF
V: TRBV18; J: TRBJ1-1; size: NA; CDR3: CASVRTGPTEAFF
V: TRBV14; J: TRBJ2-1; size: few; CDR3: CASSQKVTNYNEQFF
V: TRBV29-1; J: TRBJ1-3; size: NA; CDR3: CSVQHGNTIYF
V: TRBV30; J: TRBJ2-7; size: NA; CDR3: CAWSVEGGEEQYF
V: TRBV7-2; J: TRBJ2-3; size: once; CDR3: CASNSGLRTDTQYF
V: TRBV7-9; J: TRBJ2-7; size: few; CDR3: CASSEWTGDEQYF
V: TRBV4-1; J: TRBJ1-2; size: NA; CDR3: CASSQGARGRIIDYGYTF
V: TRBV14; J: TRBJ2-3; size: NA; CDR3: CASSQDRRKRSTDTQYF
V: TRBV4-1; J: TRBJ1-2; size: NA; CDR3: CASSQDRQGWYGYTF
V: TRBV30; J: TRBJ2-2; size: NA; CDR3: CAWSNGNTGELFF
V: TRBV29-1; J: TRBJ1-2; size: NA; CDR3: CSVDWGEGYTF
V: TRBV29-1; J: TRBJ2-3; size: NA; CDR3: CSAAQGSDTQYF
V: TRBV7-2; J: TRBJ1-5; size: NA; CDR3: CASSTWGQPNQPQHF
V: TRBV29-1; J: TRBJ2-3; size: NA; CDR3: CSTLLAATDTQYF
V: TRBV29-1; J: TRBJ2-1; size: once; CDR3: CSVRPRGHNEQFF
V: TRBV29-1; J: TRBJ2-7; size: few; CDR3: CSGGGDYGQYF
V: TRBV29-1; J: TRBJ2-1; size: NA; CDR3: CSVLTSGRPSRQFIQNNEQFF
V: TRBV4-1; J: TRBJ2-3; size: NA; CDR3: CASSQERGTDTQYF
V: TRBV30; J: TRBJ1-5; size: once; CDR3: CAWSRGNEQPQHF
V: TRBV30; J: TRBJ2-5; size: NA; CDR3: CAWSPEETQYF
V: TRBV29-1; J: TRBJ2-7; size: NA; CDR3: CSVEGVSYEQYF
V: TRBV9; J: TRBJ2-3; size: few; CDR3: CASSVSGHVTDTQYF
V: TRBV25-1; J: TRBJ2-5; size: NA; CDR3: CASSERRVQGTQYF
V: TRBV29-1; J: TRBJ2-5; size: NA; CDR3: CSVEAPGSGGETQYF
V: TRBV4-1; J: TRBJ2-1; size: NA; CDR3: CASRPLLGNEQFF
V: TRBV5-6; J: TRBJ2-2; size: NA; CDR3: CASSAGQGSTGELFF
V: TRBV4-1; J: TRBJ2-7; size: NA; CDR3: CASSAPGLAGEYEQYF
V: TRBV5-6; J: TRBJ2-3; size: NA; CDR3: CASSLERGATDTQYF
V: TRBV7-2; J: TRBJ2-2; size: few; CDR3: CASSRPVLGGELFF
V: TRBV6-6; J: TRBJ1-1; size: NA; CDR3: CASKRQGMNTEAFF